These 14 T cell receptor beta chains share one sample of origin, sequenced in a study of shared clonotypes between healthy human individuals. Profiled with immunoSEQ multiplex PCR; TCRdb holds only in-frame clones, not every one. The table lists approximately 1,000,000 clones, 60% to 85% of them singletons. The sequenced sample was memory CD4+ T cells from PBMCs. The subset denotes: CD45RA-negative fraction. The source is a man aged 18 to 35 in good health. Some clones in this sample may be carry-over from other donors' samples.

The J gene is TRBJ1-2, the V gene TRBV10-3; no definite D call. CDR3 length: 14 residues. V was clipped by 5 bases and J by 4 bases, with 14 bases between them. Germline-derived CDR1 and CDR2 are ENHRY and SYGVKD. The CDR3 DNA follows: TGTGCCATCAGTTCGACGGGGATGGGCTATGGCTACACCTTC. This translates into CAISSTGMGYGYTF.

In DNA, the CDR3 is TGCGCCAGCAGCCTCGAGGGGGCCTCTGGAAACACCATATATTTT. This translates into CASSLEGASGNTIYF. The V call is TRBV4-3, the J call TRBJ1-3, with 7 nucleotides matching TRBD1. This CDR3 contains 15 residues. J lost 0 bases, V lost 4 bases, and 3 bases had no gene match. The germline V gene has CDR1 LGHNA and CDR2 YSLEER.

This clone was detected only a few times. This chain connects TRBV28 to TRBJ1-4; the D gene is possibly TRBD1 (6 bases). Germline loops: CDR1 MDHEN, CDR2 SYDVKM. Trimming pared 7 bases from V and 0 bases from J, leaving 9 bases between. The CDR3 extends over 14 amino acids. The CDR3 bases are TGTGCCAGCACCTGGACAGCAACTAATGAAAAACTGTTTTTT. Its translation is CASTWTATNEKLFF.

The CDR3 DNA is TGTGCCAGCAGTTCGGCCGGGAGCGGGAGAATCACAGATACGCAGTATTTT. Encoded protein: CASSSAGSGRITDTQYF. The chain couples TRBV28 to TRBJ2-3; the match to TRBD2 covers 8 bases. Germline V gene sequence: CDR1 MDHEN, CDR2 SYDVKM. J lost 2 bases, V lost 4 bases, and 11 bases had no gene match. This CDR3 comprises 17 residues.

The rearrangement links TRBV7-3 to TRBJ1-2, with 8 bases matching TRBD1. The CDR3 is 13 amino acids. Trimming removed 4 bases from V and 7 bases from J; junction bases left unmatched: 5. The germline CDR1 and CDR2 sequences are SGHTA and FQGTGA. The DNA of the CDR3 is TGTGCCAGCAGCTCTGGACAGGGACTTGGCTACACCTTC. Translated: CASSSGQGLGYTF.

V and J are TRBV9 and TRBJ2-3; D possibly corresponds to TRBD2 (5 bases). Germline CDR1 is SGDLS and CDR2 is YYNGEE. This CDR3 has 16 residues. V was cut by 6 bases and J by 1 base, with 18 bases left in between. The chain's CDR3 is CASTGREGSGTDTQYF. CDR3 in DNA: TGTGCCAGCACCGGAAGGGAAGGGAGTGGCACAGATACGCAGTATTTT.

The genes are TRBV27 and TRBJ2-3; D is unclear. The CDR3 contains 13 residues. CDR1 is MNHEY and CDR2 is SMNVEV in the germline V gene (reference sequence). V shed 6 bases and J shed 3 bases, with 10 bases lying between them. The CDR3 DNA reads TGTGCCAGCAGACTATTCAAAACAGATACGCAGTATTTT. It yields the protein CASRLFKTDTQYF.

The chain carries TRBV7-9 and TRBJ1-1; 9 positions match TRBD1. Per the germline V gene, CDR1 is SEHNR and CDR2 is FQNEAQ (reference sequence). This CDR3 spans 17 amino acids. With 5 bases clipped from V and 4 bases from J, the junction kept 14 bases outside the gene matches. DNA for the CDR3: TGTGCCAGCAGCCTTGGGACAGGGAACCCTAAGAGCACTGAAGCTTTCTTT. Protein product: CASSLGTGNPKSTEAFF.

The genes are TRBV2 and TRBJ2-7, with 7 bases that match TRBD1. The germline V gene encodes CDR1 SNHLY and CDR2 FYNNEI. J gave up 3 bases and V 5 bases, and 4 bases lay outside the gene matches. This CDR3 has 13 amino acids. The CDR3 sequence is CASSLQGFYEQYF. The DNA of the CDR3 is TGTGCCAGCAGTCTACAGGGGTTCTACGAGCAGTACTTC.

This clone has more than one count but fewer than ten. The chain employs TRBV6-1 and TRBJ2-3; the D gene is possibly TRBD2 (5 bases). Germline-derived CDR1 and CDR2 are MNHNS and SASEGT. The CDR3 is 13 amino acids. Trimming shortened V by 5 bases and J by 7 bases, and 13 bases separated the two germline ends. CDR3 amino acids: CASSRALANTQYF. The CDR3 DNA is TGTGCCAGCAGTAGGGCGCTAGCCAATACGCAGTATTTT.

The rearrangement joins TRBV9 to TRBJ2-2; a possible D gene is TRBD2 (6 bases). Germline V CDR1 and CDR2: SGDLS, YYNGEE. Trimming removed 0 bases from V and 6 bases from J, with 12 bases in between. CDR3 size: 15 residues. The CDR3 is CASSVGPRGAGELFF. The CDR3, as DNA: TGTGCCAGCAGCGTAGGGCCCCGCGGGGCCGGGGAGCTGTTTTTT.

The CDR3 reads CASSASAVGYTF. The CDR3 nucleotides are TGTGCCAGCAGTGCCAGCGCGGTTGGCTACACCTTC. This rearrangement joins TRBV2 to TRBJ1-2; D ambiguous. The CDR3 runs to 12 residues. Trimming took off 4 bases at V and 7 bases at J, with 10 bases between the two ends. CDR1 and CDR2 from the germline V gene are SNHLY and FYNNEI.

The V call is TRBV7-3, the J call TRBJ2-3, with 7 bases matching TRBD2. CDR1 SGHTA and CDR2 FQGTGA come from the germline V gene. Germline trimming cut 5 bases from V and 10 bases from J; bases unmatched to any gene: 9. This CDR3 has 13 residues. The CDR3: CASSQELASAQYF. CDR3 in DNA: TGTGCCAGCAGCCAAGAACTAGCGTCTGCGCAGTATTTT. Full variable domain (outside the CDR3, taken from reference TRBV7-3 and TRBJ2-3): GAGVSQTPSNKVTEKGKYVELRCDPISGHTALYWYRQSLGQGPEFLIYFQGTGAADDSGLPNDRFFAVRPEGSVSTLKIQRTERGDSAVYLCASSQELASAQYFGPGTRLTVL.

The V call is TRBV6-6, the J call TRBJ2-1; D is unresolved. V lost 8 bases and J 8 bases, leaving 13 bases between the germline ends. Germline-derived CDR1 and CDR2 are MNHNY and SVGAGI (reference sequence). The length of the CDR3 is 12 residues. The CDR3 region has the DNA TGTGCCAGCTCAACGGAACGCGATGAGCAGTTCTTC. As protein: CASSTERDEQFF.